A single sample is the source of the 29 T cell receptor beta chains below, sequenced in a study of control samples from healthy donors and cancer patients. Assay: immunoSEQ multiplex PCR; the TCRdb copy retains only in-frame clones and omits some. The sample has about 150,000 clones, 93% seen once. Sequenced material: blood. The source of these receptors is a man in his fifties or sixties in good health.

V and J are TRBV9 and TRBJ1-2; TRBD1 aligns across 10 bases. V shed 0 bases and J 3 bases; nucleotides not matched to a gene: 2. Germline V gives CDR1 SGDLS, CDR2 YYNGEE. There are 15 residues in the CDR3. CDR3 DNA: TGTGCCAGCAGCGTAGGACAGGGGGCTTACTATGGCTACACCTTC. Encoded protein: CASSVGQGAYYGYTF.

This chain links TRBV4-2 with TRBJ2-7; possibly TRBD2 for D (5 bases). CDR3 length: 16 residues. Germline-derived CDR1 and CDR2 are LGHNA and YNFKEQ. Trimming took off 0 bases at V and 1 base at J, with 13 bases between the two ends. The CDR3 nucleotides read TGTGCCAGCAGCCAAGAATGGACTCGCCCTTCCTACGAGCAGTACTTC. Protein product: CASSQEWTRPSYEQYF.

This clone has a handful of counts. The rearrangement links TRBV4-1 to TRBJ1-5; D might be TRBD1 (5 bases). Germline CDR1 reads MGHRA; CDR2 reads YSYEKL. The CDR3 loop spans 15 amino acids. The germline V and J ends were trimmed by 2 bases and 4 bases, with 12 bases remaining between them. CDR3 nucleotide sequence: TGCGCCAGCAGCCAACAGGGACGGATAAATCAGCCCCAGCATTTT. Translating gives CASSQQGRINQPQHF.

Concerning this clone: The sample carries other DNA sequences with the same CDR3. Here the CDR3 reads CASSAGRGGQPQHF. The CDR3 DNA follows: TGCGCCAGCAGTGCGGGCCGGGGGGGGCAGCCCCAGCATTTT. This chain links TRBV10-1 with TRBJ1-5, with D perhaps TRBD1 (5 bases). This CDR3 has 14 amino acids. Germline CDR1 is WNHNN and CDR2 is SYGVQD (reference sequence). Trimming cost V 4 bases and J 7 bases, with 14 bases left between them.

The chain carries TRBV11-2 and TRBJ1-4; 8 bases fit TRBD1. The CDR3 extends over 15 amino acids. Trimming cost V 4 bases and J 8 bases; bases outside gene matches: 9. CDR1 SGHAT and CDR2 FQNNGV come from the germline V gene. The DNA for the CDR3 is TGTGCCAGCAGCTCACCAGGGGGCGCAAAGGAAAAACTGTTTTTT. This translates into CASSSPGGAKEKLFF.

The V and J genes are TRBV10-2 and TRBJ2-7, with unresolved D. The length of the CDR3 is 13 residues. V dropped 8 bases and J dropped 4 bases, with 15 bases sitting between them. CDR1 WSHSY and CDR2 SAAADI come from the germline V gene. The CDR3 protein is CASGLGFEYEQYF. The CDR3 DNA reads TGCGCCAGCGGCTTGGGTTTCGAGTACGAGCAGTACTTC.

The chain links TRBV5-1 to TRBJ2-7, with D possibly matching TRBD2 (6 bases). Trimming stripped 0 bases from V and 5 bases from J, with 12 bases between. This CDR3 has 14 residues. Germline V gene sequence: CDR1 SGHRS, CDR2 YFSETQ. The CDR3 sequence: CASSLGQRVHEQYF. As DNA, the CDR3 is TGCGCCAGCAGCTTGGGCCAGCGGGTCCACGAGCAGTACTTC.

The chain recombines TRBV4-1 with TRBJ2-2, with 10 bases fitting TRBD2. V shed 0 bases, J shed 7 bases, and the junction held 8 bases outside the gene matches. CDR1 and CDR2 (germline): MGHRA, YSYEKL. The CDR3 loop spans 17 amino acids. The CDR3 region has the DNA TGCGCCAGCAGCCAAGACCCCCTAGCGGGAGTTGTCGGGGAGCTGTTTTTT. Translated: CASSQDPLAGVVGELFF.

The chain has TRBV6-2 or TRBV6-3 and TRBJ2-3; perhaps TRBD2 as D (5 bases). The CDR3 totals 15 residues. Germline V CDR1 and CDR2: MNHEY, SVGEGT. V was cut by 0 bases and J by 4 bases, with 11 bases left in between. CDR3 loop: CASSYSRAAADTQYF. CDR3 in DNA: TGTGCCAGCAGTTACTCGAGGGCAGCGGCAGATACGCAGTATTTT.

This clone was seen only once. The chain joins TRBV9 to TRBJ2-7, with D maybe TRBD1 (6 bases). This CDR3 contains 15 residues. Per the germline V gene, CDR1 is SGDLS and CDR2 is YYNGEE. V was shortened by 4 bases and J by 2 bases, with 16 bases between the two germline ends. CDR3 bases: TGTGCCAGCAGCCCCCGGGGAGAGGGGGCCTACGAGCAGTACTTC. This codes for CASSPRGEGAYEQYF.

V usage is TRBV12-5 and J usage is TRBJ2-6; D gene uncertain. The CDR3 contains 13 residues. Trimming took 7 bases from V and 0 from J, leaving 4 bases between them. The germline CDR1 and CDR2 sequences are LGHNT and FRNRAP. The CDR3: CASVTSGANVLTF. CDR3 coding DNA: TGTGCTAGTGTTACCTCTGGGGCCAACGTCCTGACTTTC.

CDR3 in amino acids: CAIMEGPTYEQYF. CDR3 bases: TGTGCCATCATGGAGGGACCGACCTACGAGCAGTACTTC. The rearrangement links TRBV10-3 to TRBJ2-7, with D maybe TRBD2 (6 bases). In germline, CDR1 is ENHRY, CDR2 SYGVKD. The CDR3 has 13 residues. V lost 7 bases and J 2 bases, leaving 12 bases between the germline ends.

The chain carries TRBV6-4 and TRBJ1-2; 8 nucleotides line up with TRBD1. With 4 bases clipped from V and 6 bases from J, the junction kept 19 bases outside the gene matches. This CDR3 is built from 18 residues. From germline, CDR1 is MRHNA and CDR2 SNTAGT. In DNA form, the CDR3 reads TGTGCCAGCAGTGTCCTATTTACGTCGGGACAGGCTTTAGATGGCTACACCTTC. It yields the protein CASSVLFTSGQALDGYTF.

The chain is built from TRBV6-5 and TRBJ2-5; 7 nucleotides line up with TRBD1. CDR3 length equals 13 residues. CDR1 MNHEY and CDR2 SVGAGI come from the germline V gene. J gave up 5 bases and V 6 bases, and 6 bases lay outside the gene matches. CDR3 protein: CASRETGRETQYF. Written as DNA, the CDR3 is TGTGCCAGCAGGGAGACAGGGCGGGAGACCCAGTACTTC.

The chain combines TRBV7-9 with TRBJ1-5; no clear D gene. The CDR3 runs 12 residues. Germline V CDR1 and CDR2: SEHNR, FQNEAQ (reference sequence). The V gene lost 3 bases and the J gene lost 9 bases, with 9 bases spanning the gap. The CDR3 region is CASSLNLAPQHF. CDR3 sequence (DNA): TGTGCCAGCAGCTTGAATCTGGCGCCCCAGCATTTT.

This chain uses TRBV29-1 with TRBJ1-1; D remains unclear. V gave up 7 bases and J gave up 1 base, with 13 bases separating them. The CDR3 runs 13 residues. CDR1 and CDR2 from the germline V gene are SQVTM and ANQGSEA. CDR3 region: CSGRGSGNTEAFF. For the CDR3, the DNA is TGCAGCGGGAGAGGGTCAGGGAACACTGAAGCTTTCTTT.

This clone appeared a single time. The chain carries TRBV9 and TRBJ1-2; no definite D call. This CDR3 contains 11 residues. Looked up from germline, CDR1 is SGDLS and CDR2 is YYNGEE. Trimming removed 3 bases from V and 5 bases from J, with 5 bases in between. The CDR3 DNA follows: TGTGCCAGCAGCGCCCGATATGGCTACACCTTC. Translated: CASSARYGYTF. The complete variable domain, with remaining parts taken from reference TRBV9 and TRBJ1-2, reads DSGVTQTPKHLITATGQRVTLRCSPRSGDLSVYWYQQSLDQGLQFLIQYYNGEERAKGNILERFSAQQFPDLHSELNLSSLELGDSALYFCASSARYGYTFGSGTRLTVV.

J is TRBJ2-7 and V is TRBV29-1, with TRBD1 identical over 8 bases. This CDR3 is 13 amino acids long. V gave up 7 bases and J gave up 4 bases; unmatched junction bases: 9. Per germline, CDR1 SQVTM and CDR2 ANQGSEA. The DNA for the CDR3 is TGCAGCGCGCAGGGACAGGTGCCTTACGAGCAGTACTTC. Translated, it gives CSAQGQVPYEQYF.

The chain has TRBV28 and TRBJ2-3; 12 nucleotides match TRBD1. Trimming cost V 5 bases and J 4 bases; bases outside gene matches: 10. Germline CDR1 and CDR2: MDHEN and SYDVKM. This CDR3 has 17 amino acids. This chain's CDR3 is CASSLPSGTGGADTQYF. For the CDR3, the DNA is TGTGCCAGCAGTCTCCCCTCCGGGACAGGGGGCGCAGATACGCAGTATTTT.

The chain couples TRBV7-2 to TRBJ1-2; maybe TRBD1 (5 bases). The CDR3 is 14 residues long. Germline V gives CDR1 SGHTA, CDR2 FQGNSA. Trimming left V 1 base short and J 1 base short, with 7 bases between. CDR3 protein: CASSLGGINYGYTF. The CDR3 nucleotides read TGTGCCAGCAGCTTAGGGGGGATTAACTATGGCTACACCTTC.

The chain employs TRBV7-9 and TRBJ2-2; 8 nucleotides line up with TRBD2. The CDR3 runs 16 residues. V trimming: 4 bases; J trimming: 0 bases; junction bases outside the gene matches: 4. Germline lookup yields CDR1 SEHNR and CDR2 FQNEAQ (reference sequence). The CDR3 nucleotides read TGTGCCAGCAGCTCAAGACTAGCGCCGAACACCGGGGAGCTGTTTTTT. Its translation is CASSSRLAPNTGELFF. Together with reference TRBV7-9 and TRBJ2-2, the CDR3 gives the full variable domain: DTGVSQNPRHKITKRGQNVTFRCDPISEHNRLYWYRQTLGQGPEFLTYFQNEAQLEKSRLLSDRFSAERPKGSFSTLEIQRTEQGDSAMYLCASSSRLAPNTGELFFGEGSRLTVL.

The rearrangement uses TRBV21-1 and TRBJ1-5. TRBV21-1 is a pseudogene segment. CDR3 length equals 19 residues. CDR3 coding DNA: TGTGCCAGCAGCAAAGTTCACAGGGAGGGAATAAATAGCAATCAGCCCCAGCATTTT. Its translation is CASSKVHREGINSNQPQHF.

The chain employs TRBV28 and TRBJ1-5; perhaps TRBD1 as D (6 bases). V lost 3 bases to trimming and J lost 3 bases, with 12 bases between them. The germline V gene has CDR1 MDHEN and CDR2 SYDVKM. This CDR3 contains 15 residues. This CDR3 reads CASSFPGTYNQPQHF. For the CDR3, the DNA is TGTGCCAGCAGTTTCCCCGGGACATACAATCAGCCCCAGCATTTT.

The J gene is TRBJ2-5, the V gene TRBV4-2; TRBD2 matches 9 bases. V shed 0 bases and J 6 bases; nucleotides not matched to a gene: 11. From germline, CDR1 is LGHNA and CDR2 YNFKEQ. The CDR3 contains 17 residues. In DNA, the CDR3 is TGTGCCAGCAGCCAAGATAAGACGGCTAGCGGGATTCAGACCCAGTACTTC. The encoded protein is CASSQDKTASGIQTQYF.

The chain links TRBV7-9 to TRBJ1-5, with D possibly TRBD1 on 5 matching bases. The CDR3 runs to 16 residues. The germline V gene has CDR1 SEHNR and CDR2 FQNEAQ (reference sequence). V lost 2 bases to trimming and J lost 2 bases, with 13 bases between them. CDR3 sequence (DNA): TGTGCCAGCAGCTTATGGCGCAGGGACGGCAATCAGCCCCAGCATTTT. Translation: CASSLWRRDGNQPQHF.

This chain connects TRBV19 to TRBJ1-2; 7 nucleotides match TRBD1. From germline, CDR1 is LNHDA and CDR2 SQIVND (reference sequence). This CDR3 is 15 amino acids long. With V trimmed by 1 base and J by 2 bases, 4 bases remained unmatched. The CDR3 here is CASSIVRTGNYGYTF. CDR3 DNA: TGTGCCAGTAGTATAGTGCGGACAGGCAACTATGGCTACACCTTC. Full variable domain (outside the CDR3, taken from reference TRBV19 and TRBJ1-2): DGGITQSPKYLFRKEGQNVTLSCEQNLNHDAMYWYRQDPGQGLRLIYYSQIVNDFQKGDIAEGYSVSREKKESFPLTVTSAQKNPTAFYLCASSIVRTGNYGYTFGSGTRLTVV.

The chain has TRBV5-8 and TRBJ1-5, with D unresolved. Germline V gives CDR1 SGHTS, CDR2 YDEGEE. Trimming shortened V by 5 bases and J by 5 bases, and 8 bases separated the two germline ends. The CDR3 is made up of 12 amino acids. CDR3 DNA: TGTGCCAGCAGTTTAATGGATCAGCCCCAGCATTTT. Residues: CASSLMDQPQHF.

This chain connects TRBV5-5 to TRBJ1-3; D not resolved. Trimming shortened V by 0 bases and J by 2 bases, and 15 bases separated the two germline ends. The CDR3 runs to 17 residues. The V gene's germline CDR1 is SGHKS and CDR2 YYEKEE (reference sequence). The CDR3 reads CASSLAVTEVAGNTIYF. The CDR3 nucleotides read TGTGCCAGCAGCTTGGCGGTAACGGAGGTCGCTGGAAACACCATATATTTT.

The V call is TRBV28, the J call TRBJ1-2; no reliable D call. The length of the CDR3 is 15 residues. Germline V gene lookup returns CDR1 MDHEN and CDR2 SYDVKM. Trimming removed 2 bases from V and 7 bases from J, with 17 bases in between. Written as DNA, the CDR3 is TGTGCCAGCAGTTTAGCCGGAATAAAGGCGGGTGGCTACACCTTC. This encodes CASSLAGIKAGGYTF.